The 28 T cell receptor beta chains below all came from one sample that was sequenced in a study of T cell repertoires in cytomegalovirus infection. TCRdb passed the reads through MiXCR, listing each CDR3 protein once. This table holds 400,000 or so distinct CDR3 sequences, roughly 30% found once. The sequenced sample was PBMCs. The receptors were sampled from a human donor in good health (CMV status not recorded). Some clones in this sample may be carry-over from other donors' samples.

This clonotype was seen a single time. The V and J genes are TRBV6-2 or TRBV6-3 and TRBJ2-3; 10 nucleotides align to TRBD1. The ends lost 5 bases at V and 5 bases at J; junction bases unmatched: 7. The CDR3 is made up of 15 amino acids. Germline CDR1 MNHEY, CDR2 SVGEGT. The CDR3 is CASSPSTGGGDTQYF. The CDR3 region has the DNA TGTGCCAGCAGTCCTTCGACAGGGGGCGGAGATACGCAGTATTTT.

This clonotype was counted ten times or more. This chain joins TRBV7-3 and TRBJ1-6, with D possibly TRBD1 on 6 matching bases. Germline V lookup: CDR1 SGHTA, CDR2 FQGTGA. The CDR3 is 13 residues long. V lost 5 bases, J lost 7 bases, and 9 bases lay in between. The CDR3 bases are TGTGCCAGCAGCACAGGGTCCAATTCACCCCTCCACTTT. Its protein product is CASSTGSNSPLHF.

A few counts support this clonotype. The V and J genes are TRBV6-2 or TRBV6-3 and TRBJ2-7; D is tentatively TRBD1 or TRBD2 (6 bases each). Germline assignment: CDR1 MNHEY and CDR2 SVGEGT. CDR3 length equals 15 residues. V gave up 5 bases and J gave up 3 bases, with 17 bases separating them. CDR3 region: CASSPSVLDSYEQYF. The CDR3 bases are TGTGCCAGCAGTCCTAGCGTACTGGACAGCTACGAGCAGTACTTC.

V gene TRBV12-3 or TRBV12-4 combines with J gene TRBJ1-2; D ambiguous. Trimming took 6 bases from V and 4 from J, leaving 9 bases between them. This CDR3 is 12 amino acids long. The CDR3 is CASRRDPYGYTF. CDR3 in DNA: TGTGCCAGCAGGAGGGATCCCTATGGCTACACCTTC.

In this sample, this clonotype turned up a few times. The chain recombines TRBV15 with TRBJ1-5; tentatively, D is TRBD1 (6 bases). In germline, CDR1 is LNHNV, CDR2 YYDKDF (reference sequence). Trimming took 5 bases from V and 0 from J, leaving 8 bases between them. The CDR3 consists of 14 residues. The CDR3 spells CATSSRGSNQPQHF. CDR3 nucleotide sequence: TGTGCCACCAGCTCCAGGGGTAGCAATCAGCCCCAGCATTTT.

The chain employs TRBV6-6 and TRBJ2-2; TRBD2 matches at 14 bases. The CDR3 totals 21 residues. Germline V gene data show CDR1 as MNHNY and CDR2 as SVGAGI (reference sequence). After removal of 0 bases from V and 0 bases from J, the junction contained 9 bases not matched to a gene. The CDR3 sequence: CASSYSGLAGGPKPNTGELFF. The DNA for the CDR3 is TGTGCCAGCAGTTACTCCGGACTAGCGGGGGGACCAAAACCGAACACCGGGGAGCTGTTTTTT.

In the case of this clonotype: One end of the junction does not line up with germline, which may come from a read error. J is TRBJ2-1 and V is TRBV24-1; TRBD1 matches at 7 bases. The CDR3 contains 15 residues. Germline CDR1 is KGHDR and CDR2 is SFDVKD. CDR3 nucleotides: TGTGCCACCCGTGATTCGACAGGGCTGAAGAATGAGCAGTTCTTC. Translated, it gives CATRDSTGLKNEQFF.

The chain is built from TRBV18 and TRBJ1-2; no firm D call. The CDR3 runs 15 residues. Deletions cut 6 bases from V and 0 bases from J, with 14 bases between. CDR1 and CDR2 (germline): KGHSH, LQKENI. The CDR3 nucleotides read TGTGCCAGCTCCCGGACCGACCCGTCTAACTATGGCTACACCTTC. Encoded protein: CASSRTDPSNYGYTF.

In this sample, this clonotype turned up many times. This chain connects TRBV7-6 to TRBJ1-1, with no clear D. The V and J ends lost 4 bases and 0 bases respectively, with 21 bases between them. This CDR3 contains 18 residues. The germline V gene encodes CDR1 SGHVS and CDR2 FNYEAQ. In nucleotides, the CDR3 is TGTGCCAGCAGCTATAGGCCTCCGTATCGGGCTTTGAACACTGAAGCTTTCTTT. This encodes CASSYRPPYRALNTEAFF.

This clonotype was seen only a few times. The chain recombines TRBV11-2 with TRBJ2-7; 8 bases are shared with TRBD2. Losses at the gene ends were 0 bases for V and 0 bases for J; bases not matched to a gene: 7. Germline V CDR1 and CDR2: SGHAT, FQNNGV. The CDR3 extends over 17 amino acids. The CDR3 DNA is TGTGCCAGCAGCTTAGACCCAGAGCGGGGGTACTCCTACGAGCAGTACTTC. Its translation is CASSLDPERGYSYEQYF.

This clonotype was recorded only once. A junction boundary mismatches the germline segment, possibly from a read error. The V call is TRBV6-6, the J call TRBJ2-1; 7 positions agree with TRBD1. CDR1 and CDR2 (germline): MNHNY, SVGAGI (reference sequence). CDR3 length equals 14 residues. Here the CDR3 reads CAISHRDSYNEQFF. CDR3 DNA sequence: TGTGCCATCAGTCACCGGGACAGTTACAATGAGCAGTTCTTC.

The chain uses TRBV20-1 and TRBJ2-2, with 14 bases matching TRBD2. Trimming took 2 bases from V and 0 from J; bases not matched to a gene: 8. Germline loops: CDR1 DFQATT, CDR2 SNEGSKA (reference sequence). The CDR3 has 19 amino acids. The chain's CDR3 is CSARSGTSGGASNTGELFF. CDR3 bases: TGCAGTGCTAGATCCGGGACTAGCGGGGGAGCTTCGAACACCGGGGAGCTGTTTTTT.

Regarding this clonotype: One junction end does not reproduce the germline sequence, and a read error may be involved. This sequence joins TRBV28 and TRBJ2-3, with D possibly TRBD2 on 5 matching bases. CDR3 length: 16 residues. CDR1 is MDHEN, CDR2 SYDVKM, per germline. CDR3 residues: CASSLYGTSSTDMQYF. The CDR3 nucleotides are TGTGCCAGCAGTTTATACGGAACATCTAGCACAGATATGCAGTATTTT.

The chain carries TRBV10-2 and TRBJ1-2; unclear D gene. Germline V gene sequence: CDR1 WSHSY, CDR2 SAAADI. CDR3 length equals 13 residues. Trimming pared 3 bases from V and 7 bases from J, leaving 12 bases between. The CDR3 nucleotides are TGCGCCAGCAGTGAATTAGTGCGGGGTGGCTACACCTTC. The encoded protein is CASSELVRGGYTF.

The CDR3 loop is CASSLGGTDQPQHF. The CDR3 region has the DNA TGTGCCAGCAGCTTGGGAGGTACGGATCAGCCCCAGCATTTT. The chain employs TRBV5-6 and TRBJ1-5, with no clear D. V lost 0 bases and J lost 5, with 9 bases in between. Germline CDR1 and CDR2: SGHDT and YYEEEE. The CDR3 is 14 residues long.

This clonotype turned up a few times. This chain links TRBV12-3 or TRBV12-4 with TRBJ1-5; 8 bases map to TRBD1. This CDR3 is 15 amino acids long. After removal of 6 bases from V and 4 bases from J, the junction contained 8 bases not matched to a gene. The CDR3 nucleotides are TGTGCCAGCAGCGGGGGGACAGGCTCGAATCAGCCCCAGCATTTT. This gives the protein CASSGGTGSNQPQHF.

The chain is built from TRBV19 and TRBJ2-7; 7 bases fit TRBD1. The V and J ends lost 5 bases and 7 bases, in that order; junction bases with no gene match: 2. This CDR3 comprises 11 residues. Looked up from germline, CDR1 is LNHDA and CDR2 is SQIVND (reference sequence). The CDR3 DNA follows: TGTGCCAGTAGTTTACAGGGGGAGCAGTACTTC. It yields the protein CASSLQGEQYF.

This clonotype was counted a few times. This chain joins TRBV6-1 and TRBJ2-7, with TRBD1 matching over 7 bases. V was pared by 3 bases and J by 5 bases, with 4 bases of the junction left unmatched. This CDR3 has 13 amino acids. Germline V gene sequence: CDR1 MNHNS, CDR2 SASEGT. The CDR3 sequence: CASSERGTDEQYF. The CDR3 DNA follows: TGTGCCAGCAGTGAGAGGGGGACAGACGAGCAGTACTTC.

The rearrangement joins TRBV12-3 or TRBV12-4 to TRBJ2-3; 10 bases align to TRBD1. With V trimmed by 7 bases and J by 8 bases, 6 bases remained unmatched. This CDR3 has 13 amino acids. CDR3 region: CASTGQGSFTQYF. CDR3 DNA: TGTGCCAGCACGGGACAGGGGTCCTTTACGCAGTATTTT.

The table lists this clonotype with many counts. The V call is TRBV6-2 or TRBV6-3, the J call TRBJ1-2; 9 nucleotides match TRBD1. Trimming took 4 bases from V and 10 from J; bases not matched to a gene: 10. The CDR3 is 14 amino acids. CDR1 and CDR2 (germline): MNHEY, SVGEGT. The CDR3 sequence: CASSWGTGTGIYTF. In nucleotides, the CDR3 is TGTGCCAGCAGTTGGGGGACCGGGACAGGGATCTACACCTTC.

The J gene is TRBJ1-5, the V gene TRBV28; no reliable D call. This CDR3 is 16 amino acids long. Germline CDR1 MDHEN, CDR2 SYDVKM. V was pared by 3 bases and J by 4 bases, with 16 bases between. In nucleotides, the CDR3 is TGTGCCAGCAGTTTTACACAAAAGTGGGATAATCAGCCCCAGCATTTT. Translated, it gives CASSFTQKWDNQPQHF.

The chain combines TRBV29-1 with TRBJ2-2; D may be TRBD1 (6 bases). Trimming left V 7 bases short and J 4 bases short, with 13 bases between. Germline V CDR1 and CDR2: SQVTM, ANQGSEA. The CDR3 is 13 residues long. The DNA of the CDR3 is TGCAGCGCCGCATTAGGGGGCACCGGGGAGCTGTTTTTT. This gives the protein CSAALGGTGELFF.

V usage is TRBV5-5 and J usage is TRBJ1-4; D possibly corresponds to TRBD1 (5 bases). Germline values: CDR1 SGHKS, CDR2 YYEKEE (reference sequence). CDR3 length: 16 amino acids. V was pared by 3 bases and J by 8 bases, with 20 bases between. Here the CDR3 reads CASSWNQGRVQEKLFF. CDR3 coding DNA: TGTGCCAGCAGCTGGAATCAGGGTAGGGTCCAGGAAAAACTGTTTTTT.

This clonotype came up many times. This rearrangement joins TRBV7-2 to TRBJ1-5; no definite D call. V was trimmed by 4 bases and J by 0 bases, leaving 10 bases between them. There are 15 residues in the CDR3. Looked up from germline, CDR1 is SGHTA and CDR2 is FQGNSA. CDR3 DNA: TGTGCCAGCAGCTCTTCTACGACTAGCAATCAGCCCCAGCATTTT. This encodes CASSSSTTSNQPQHF. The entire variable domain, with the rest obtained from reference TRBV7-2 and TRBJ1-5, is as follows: GAGVSQSPSNKVTEKGKDVELRCDPISGHTALYWYRQSLGQGLEFLIYFQGNSAPDKSGLPSDRFSAERTGGSVSTLTIQRTQQEDSAVYLCASSSSTTSNQPQHFGDGTRLSIL.

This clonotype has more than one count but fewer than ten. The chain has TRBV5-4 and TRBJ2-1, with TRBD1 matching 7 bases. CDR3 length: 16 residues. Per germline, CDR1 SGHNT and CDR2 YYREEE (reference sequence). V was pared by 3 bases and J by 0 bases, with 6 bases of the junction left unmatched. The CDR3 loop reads CASSSGQSPSYNEQFF. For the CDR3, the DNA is TGTGCCAGCAGCTCGGGACAGTCACCCTCCTACAATGAGCAGTTCTTC.

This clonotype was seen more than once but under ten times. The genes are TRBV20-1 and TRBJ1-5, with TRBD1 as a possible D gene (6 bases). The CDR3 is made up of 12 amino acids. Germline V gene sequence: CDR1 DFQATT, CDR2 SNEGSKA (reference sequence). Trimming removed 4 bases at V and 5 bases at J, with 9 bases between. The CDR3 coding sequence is TGCAGTGCTAATAAGGGGGATCAGCCCCAGCATTTT. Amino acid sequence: CSANKGDQPQHF.

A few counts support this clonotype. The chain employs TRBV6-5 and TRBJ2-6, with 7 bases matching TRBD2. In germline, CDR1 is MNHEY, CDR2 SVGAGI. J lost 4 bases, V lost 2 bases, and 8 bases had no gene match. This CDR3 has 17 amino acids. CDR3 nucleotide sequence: TGTGCCAGCAGTTACCTTCTGCGGCGGGGGGGGGCCAACGTCCTGACTTTC. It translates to CASSYLLRRGGANVLTF.

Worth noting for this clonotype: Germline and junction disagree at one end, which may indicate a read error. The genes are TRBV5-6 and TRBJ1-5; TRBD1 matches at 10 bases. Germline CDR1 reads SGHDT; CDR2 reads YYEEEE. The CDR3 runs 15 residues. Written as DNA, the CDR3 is TGTGACAGCAGCGGACGCAGACAGGGGGCCCAGCCCCAGCATTTT. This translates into CDSSGRRQGAQPQHF.